This paragraph reports one TCR beta chain. This entry comes from a study of T cells expressing NK-cell markers. TCRdb reprocessed the 5' RACE reads, keeping one entry per CDR3 protein, no DNA. The table lists fewer than 300,000 distinct CDR3 sequences. The sequenced sample consisted of blood T cells: a sorted CD56 or NKG2C T cell subset, CD4+ or CD8+ T cells, or bulk PBMC T cells (not recorded which). The sequence was collected from a woman aged 18 to 75 in good health.

CDR3 sequence: CASSSGRSTDTQYF. This sequence joins TRBV6-1 and TRBJ2-3; lacking DNA, the TRBD2 call made by TCRdb goes unchecked. This CDR3 spans 14 amino acids. Germline V gene data show CDR1 as MNHNS and CDR2 as SASEGT.